These 28 T cell receptor beta chains were all obtained from the same sample, sequenced in a study of response to subunit inactivated influenza vaccine. TCRdb reprocessed the RT-PCR reads with MiXCR, giving one entry per CDR3 protein. The table records approximately 230,000 distinct CDR3 sequences, more than 9% of them present only once. This sample comprised non-naive T cells sorted from PBMCs, obtained approximately 15 days before vaccination. Source of these receptors: a man aged 50 to 59 who received an inactivated influenza vaccine.

This clonotype turned up a few times. The chain recombines TRBV5-1 with TRBJ1-1; TRBD1 might be the D (5 bases). Trimming stripped 2 bases from V and 2 bases from J, with 16 bases between. Germline values: CDR1 SGHRS, CDR2 YFSETQ. The CDR3 sequence is 16 residues long. CDR3 DNA: TGCGCCAGCAGCTTAGGAGGCGGGACGGCAAACACTGAAGCTTTCTTT. Translated, it gives CASSLGGGTANTEAFF.

This clonotype was picked up many times. The chain employs TRBV20-1 and TRBJ2-1, with TRBD2 matching over 9 bases. This CDR3 spans 14 amino acids. Per germline, CDR1 DFQATT and CDR2 SNEGSKA (reference sequence). Trimming took 0 bases from V and 8 from J; bases not matched to a gene: 5. The CDR3 sequence is CSARDRLADYEQFF. Written as DNA, the CDR3 is TGCAGTGCTAGAGATCGACTAGCGGATTATGAGCAGTTCTTC.

This clonotype was counted only a few times. The chain links TRBV18 to TRBJ2-3; D is ambiguous. The CDR3 runs 16 residues. Trimming took 0 bases from V and 3 from J, leaving 13 bases between them. In germline, CDR1 is KGHSH, CDR2 LQKENI. The CDR3 here is CASSPPATTQTDTQYF. The CDR3 DNA sequence: TGTGCCAGCTCACCACCTGCGACGACCCAGACAGATACGCAGTATTTT.

The rearrangement links TRBV7-9 to TRBJ2-7, with TRBD1 as a possible D gene (6 bases). This CDR3 has 12 residues. Germline values: CDR1 SEHNR, CDR2 FQNEAQ (reference sequence). Trimming cost V 5 bases and J 5 bases, with 10 bases left between them. The CDR3 loop reads CASSRRDNEQYF. Here the CDR3 DNA reads TGTGCCAGCAGCCGCAGGGACAACGAGCAGTACTTC. Filled out from reference TRBV7-9 and TRBJ2-7, the complete variable domain reads DTGVSQNPRHKITKRGQNVTFRCDPISEHNRLYWYRQTLGQGPEFLTYFQNEAQLEKSRLLSDRFSAERPKGSFSTLEIQRTEQGDSAMYLCASSRRDNEQYFGPGTRLTVT.

A few counts support this clonotype. The gene calls are TRBV5-1 and TRBJ2-1; 11 nucleotides line up with TRBD2. J lost 12 bases, V lost 0 bases, and 5 bases had no gene match. The CDR3 spans 14 residues. Germline V gene sequence: CDR1 SGHRS, CDR2 YFSETQ. The CDR3 loop is CASSLVAGGPPQFF. CDR3 bases: TGCGCCAGCAGCTTGGTAGCGGGAGGGCCGCCGCAGTTCTTC.

This clonotype has more than one count but fewer than ten. The gene calls are TRBV5-5 and TRBJ1-5; D may be TRBD1 (6 bases). The CDR3 runs 16 residues. Trimming took off 5 bases at V and 4 bases at J, with 19 bases between the two ends. CDR1 and CDR2 from the germline V gene are SGHKS and YYEKEE (reference sequence). CDR3 region: CASSYFGGEVNQPQHF. The CDR3 nucleotides are TGTGCCAGCAGTTATTTTGGGGGCGAGGTGAATCAGCCCCAGCATTTT.

This clonotype was counted between two and nine times. The V gene is TRBV3-1, the J gene TRBJ2-4; D assignment may be TRBD1 or TRBD2 (5 bases each). Trimming took off 4 bases at V and 12 bases at J, with 16 bases between the two ends. There are 13 residues in the CDR3. From germline, CDR1 is LGHDT and CDR2 YNNKEL (reference sequence). CDR3 region: CASSPTLQGPQYF. For the CDR3, the DNA is TGTGCCAGCAGCCCGACCCTCCAGGGACCTCAGTACTTC.

Ten or more counts support this clonotype. The J gene is TRBJ2-7, the V gene TRBV20-1, with TRBD1 matching over 10 bases. Germline values: CDR1 DFQATT, CDR2 SNEGSKA (reference sequence). This CDR3 contains 12 residues. V gave up 6 bases and J gave up 4 bases; unmatched junction bases: 3. CDR3 residues: CSARQGAYEQYF. The CDR3 DNA is TGCAGTGCAAGACAGGGGGCTTACGAGCAGTACTTC.

This clonotype has at least ten counts. This sequence joins TRBV9 and TRBJ2-7; D gene unclear. Germline V lookup: CDR1 SGDLS, CDR2 YYNGEE. This CDR3 has 15 amino acids. Trimming removed 3 bases at V and 2 bases at J, with 15 bases between. Here the CDR3 DNA reads TGTGCCAGCAGCGCACCGTCCCGACGGGCCTACGAGCAGTACTTC. It is translated as CASSAPSRRAYEQYF.

The J gene is TRBJ2-1, the V gene TRBV28; D unclear. Germline lookup yields CDR1 MDHEN and CDR2 SYDVKM. The germline V and J ends were trimmed by 3 bases and 3 bases, with 12 bases remaining between them. The CDR3 totals 15 residues. The CDR3 coding sequence is TGTGCCAGCAGTTTTATTCCGCGGCTCTACAATGAGCAGTTCTTC. Encoded protein: CASSFIPRLYNEQFF.

The table lists this clonotype with a few counts. The rearrangement joins TRBV6-2 or TRBV6-3 to TRBJ2-7; D gene unclear. Germline CDR1 reads MNHEY; CDR2 reads SVGEGT. The CDR3 loop spans 14 amino acids. Trimming took off 2 bases at V and 5 bases at J, with 13 bases between the two ends. Here the CDR3 DNA reads TGTGCCAGCAGTTACGGCGGCAGGTGGGACGAGCAGTACTTC. Translation: CASSYGGRWDEQYF.

This clonotype was seen ten or more times. The chain recombines TRBV10-3 with TRBJ2-3; D remains unclear. V lost 0 bases and J lost 3, with 4 bases in between. This CDR3 is built from 13 residues. CDR1 ENHRY and CDR2 SYGVKD come from the germline V gene. Here the CDR3 reads CAISESSTDTQYF. The CDR3 DNA reads as TGTGCCATCAGTGAGTCGTCGACAGATACGCAGTATTTT.

This clonotype was counted a few times. An end of the junction differs from the germline gene, which may be a read error. V gene TRBV5-1 combines with J gene TRBJ1-4; perhaps TRBD1 as D (5 bases). From germline, CDR1 is SGHRS and CDR2 YFSETQ. CDR3 length: 16 amino acids. CDR3 in amino acids: CASSRTGAATNENLFF. The CDR3 nucleotides are TGCGCCAGCAGCCGTACAGGTGCCGCAACTAATGAAAACCTGTTTTTT.

The chain is built from TRBV7-9 and TRBJ2-4; 8 bases are shared with TRBD2. The trim removed 1 base at V and 5 bases at J, leaving 10 bases unmatched. Germline V lookup: CDR1 SEHNR, CDR2 FQNEAQ (reference sequence). CDR3 length: 17 residues. DNA for the CDR3: TGTGCCAGCAGCTTAGTAACTAGCGGCGCCTCGCAAAACATTCAGTACTTC. The encoded protein is CASSLVTSGASQNIQYF.

In its sample, this clonotype was seen many times. The chain has TRBV10-2 and TRBJ2-7, with TRBD1 identical over 8 bases. V lost 6 bases, J lost 0 bases, and 7 bases stayed unmatched. Germline V gives CDR1 WSHSY, CDR2 SAAADI. There are 15 residues in the CDR3. CDR3 coding DNA: TGCGCCAGCAGCGTGGACAGGGACAGCTCCTACGAGCAGTACTTC. Translated: CASSVDRDSSYEQYF.

At least ten counts were recorded for this clonotype. V usage is TRBV4-2 and J usage is TRBJ2-7; 8 bases are a match to TRBD1. The germline CDR1 and CDR2 sequences are LGHNA and YNFKEQ. After removal of 0 bases from V and 2 bases from J, the junction contained 3 bases not matched to a gene. There are 15 residues in the CDR3. This CDR3 reads CASSQEGQGAYEQYF. As DNA, the CDR3 is TGTGCCAGCAGCCAAGAAGGACAGGGAGCCTACGAGCAGTACTTC.

The V and J genes are TRBV12-3 or TRBV12-4 and TRBJ1-3, with D maybe TRBD1 (6 bases). The V gene lost 3 bases and the J gene lost 7 bases, with 16 bases spanning the gap. The CDR3 is 15 amino acids. The CDR3 nucleotides read TGTGCCAGCAGTTTGGACAGCGGGAATTGGAACACCATATATTTT. Translating gives CASSLDSGNWNTIYF.

This clonotype was counted between two and nine times. The rearrangement joins TRBV12-3 or TRBV12-4 to TRBJ1-2; D is unresolved. Trimming shortened V by 3 bases and J by 5 bases, and 13 bases separated the two germline ends. This CDR3 is 14 amino acids long. The CDR3 loop is CASSFSADGYGYTF. CDR3 DNA sequence: TGTGCCAGCAGTTTTTCCGCGGACGGATATGGCTACACCTTC.

The rearrangement uses TRBV20-1 and TRBJ2-2, with a tentative D call TRBD1 (6 bases). The V and J ends lost 6 bases and 6 bases respectively, with 17 bases between them. Looked up from germline, CDR1 is DFQATT and CDR2 is SNEGSKA (reference sequence). This CDR3 region has 14 residues. As DNA, the CDR3 is TGCAGTGCCGGCAGGGGTAGTGGGCCCGGGGAGCTGTTTTTT. Residues: CSAGRGSGPGELFF.

The CDR3 DNA is TGTGCCACCAGCAGAGGGACAGGCCTCTACGAGCAGTACTTC. Residues: CATSRGTGLYEQYF. The V and J genes are TRBV15 and TRBJ2-7; 7 bases line up with TRBD1. Germline trimming cut 1 base from V and 3 bases from J; bases unmatched to any gene: 3. This CDR3 is 14 amino acids long. The germline V gene has CDR1 LNHNV and CDR2 YYDKDF (reference sequence).

This clonotype was observed a few times. This chain links TRBV7-8 with TRBJ1-2; TRBD1 might be the D (5 bases). Germline CDR1 SGHVS, CDR2 FQNEAQ. The CDR3 consists of 15 residues. Deletions cut 0 bases from V and 8 bases from J, with 16 bases between. CDR3 protein: CASSLALEGRGGYTF. Here the CDR3 DNA reads TGTGCCAGCAGCTTAGCGCTAGAGGGTCGGGGGGGCTACACCTTC.

This chain uses TRBV29-1 with TRBJ2-3; 14 bases match TRBD2. The CDR3 loop spans 18 amino acids. Per germline, CDR1 SQVTM and CDR2 ANQGSEA. Losses at the gene ends were 3 bases for V and 1 base for J; bases not matched to a gene: 9. The CDR3 nucleotides are TGCAGCGTTGAGTTCTTTTGGACTAGCGGGGGGCGCACAGATACGCAGTATTTT. Its protein is CSVEFFWTSGGRTDTQYF.

V is TRBV20-1 and J is TRBJ1-6; D remains unclear. Germline CDR1 is DFQATT and CDR2 is SNEGSKA (reference sequence). This CDR3 has 14 residues. V was pared by 0 bases and J by 8 bases, with 11 bases between. CDR3 nucleotides: TGCAGTGCTAGAGATAGGGTGTTTGATTCACCCCTCCACTTT. Translated, it gives CSARDRVFDSPLHF.

This clonotype was seen a handful of times. The V gene is TRBV7-6, the J gene TRBJ1-3; D not resolved. The V gene lost 5 bases and the J gene lost 0 bases, with 17 bases spanning the gap. Germline V CDR1 and CDR2: SGHVS, FNYEAQ. The CDR3 runs 17 residues. DNA for the CDR3: TGTGCCAGCAGCCCCAGAGTAGGCCTCCCCTCTGGAAACACCATATATTTT. It encodes CASSPRVGLPSGNTIYF. The full variable domain, with the rest looked up from reference TRBV7-6 and TRBJ1-3, is GAGVSQSPRYKVTKRGQDVALRCDPISGHVSLYWYRQALGQGPEFLTYFNYEAQQDKSGLPNDRFSAERPEGSISTLTIQRTEQRDSAMYRCASSPRVGLPSGNTIYFGEGSWLTVV.

In this sample, this clonotype turned up many times. The chain recombines TRBV4-3 with TRBJ2-5, with D unclear. Germline-derived CDR1 and CDR2 are LGHNA and YSLEER. This CDR3 spans 12 amino acids. Trimming removed 0 bases at V and 3 bases at J, with 2 bases between. CDR3 sequence reads: CASSQDKETQYF. The CDR3 DNA follows: TGCGCCAGCAGCCAAGACAAAGAGACCCAGTACTTC.

With respect to this clonotype: Being one base from a much bigger clone, this may be a read error. The V gene is TRBV29-1, the J gene TRBJ2-3; 10 nucleotides agree with TRBD2. CDR1 is SQVTM and CDR2 is ANQGSEA in the germline V gene. The CDR3 runs 13 residues. After removal of 8 bases from V and 14 bases from J, the junction contained 16 bases not matched to a gene. The CDR3 sequence is CSILLAGQRVPYF. CDR3 coding DNA: TGCAGCATACTACTAGCGGGGCAACGGGTGCCGTATTTT.

The sample holds many counts of this clonotype. The chain uses TRBV24-1 and TRBJ2-1; D perhaps matches TRBD1 (6 bases). V was shortened by 4 bases and J by 4 bases, with 13 bases between the two germline ends. Germline CDR1 reads KGHDR; CDR2 reads SFDVKD. This CDR3 has 15 amino acids. The DNA for the CDR3 is TGTGCCACCAGTGACAACGACAGGTTTTACAATGAGCAGTTCTTC. Protein sequence: CATSDNDRFYNEQFF.

The genes are TRBV7-2 and TRBJ2-1; TRBD2 matches 9 bases. The CDR3 has 15 amino acids. V lost 3 bases, J lost 8 bases, and 8 bases stayed unmatched. The germline CDR1 and CDR2 sequences are SGHTA and FQGNSA. CDR3 residues: CASSFQGGGADEQFF. The CDR3 bases are TGTGCCAGCAGCTTTCAAGGCGGGGGGGCTGATGAGCAGTTCTTC.